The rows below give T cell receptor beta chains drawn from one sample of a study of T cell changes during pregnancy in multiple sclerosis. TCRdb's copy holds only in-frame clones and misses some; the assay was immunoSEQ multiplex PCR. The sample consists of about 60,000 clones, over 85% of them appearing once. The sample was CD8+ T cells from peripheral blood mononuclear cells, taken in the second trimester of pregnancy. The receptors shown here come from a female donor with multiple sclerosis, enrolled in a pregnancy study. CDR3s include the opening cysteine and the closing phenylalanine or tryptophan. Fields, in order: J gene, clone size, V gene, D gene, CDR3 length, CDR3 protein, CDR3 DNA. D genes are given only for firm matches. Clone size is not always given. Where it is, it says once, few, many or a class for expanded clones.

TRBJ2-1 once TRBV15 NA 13 CATSSVGRNEQFF TGTGCCACCAGCTCCGTGGGGCGGAATGAGCAGTTCTTC
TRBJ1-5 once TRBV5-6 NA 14 CASSLGARNQPQHF TGTGCCAGCAGCTTGGGCGCCAGGAATCAGCCCCAGCATTTT
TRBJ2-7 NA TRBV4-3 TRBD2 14 CASSHGLADYEQYF TGCGCCAGCAGCCACGGACTAGCGGACTACGAGCAGTACTTC
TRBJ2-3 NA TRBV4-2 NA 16 CASSQDHAGSTDTQYF TGTGCCAGCAGCCAAGACCATGCAGGGAGCACAGATACGCAGTATTTT
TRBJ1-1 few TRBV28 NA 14 CASSLSQGNTEAFF TGTGCCAGCAGTTTATCTCAGGGGAACACTGAAGCTTTCTTT
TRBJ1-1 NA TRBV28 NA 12 CASSFFSSEAFF TGTGCCAGCAGTTTCTTTTCTTCTGAAGCTTTCTTT
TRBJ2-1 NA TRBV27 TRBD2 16 CASSSALAGAYNEQFF TGTGCCAGCAGTTCAGCGCTAGCGGGAGCCTACAATGAGCAGTTCTTC
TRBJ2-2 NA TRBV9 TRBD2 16 CASSRSTSGNTGELFF TGTGCCAGCAGCCGTTCGACTAGCGGGAACACCGGGGAGCTGTTTTTT
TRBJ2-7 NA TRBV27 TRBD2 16 CASSLSWGGSRYEQYF TGTGCCAGCAGTTTATCGTGGGGGGGAAGCCGCTACGAGCAGTACTTC
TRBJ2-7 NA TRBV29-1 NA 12 CSVTGLSYEQYF TGCAGCGTTACGGGTTTATCCTACGAGCAGTACTTC
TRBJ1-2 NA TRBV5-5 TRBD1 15 CASSLDRGLSYGYTF TGTGCCAGCAGCTTGGACAGGGGGTTAAGCTATGGCTACACCTTC
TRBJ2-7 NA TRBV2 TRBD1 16 CASSEAAQGSWLEQYF TGTGCCAGCAGTGAAGCCGCACAGGGGAGCTGGCTCGAGCAGTACTTC
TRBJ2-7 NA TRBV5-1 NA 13 CASSWGPVYEQYF TGCGCCAGCAGCTGGGGCCCCGTCTACGAGCAGTACTTC
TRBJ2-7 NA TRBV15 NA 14 CATSRAAVSYEQYF TGTGCCACCAGCAGAGCCGCGGTCTCCTACGAGCAGTACTTC
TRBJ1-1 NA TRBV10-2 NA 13 CASKTKRNTEAFF TGCGCCAGCAAGACTAAGCGGAACACTGAAGCTTTCTTT
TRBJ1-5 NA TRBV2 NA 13 CASTGMSNQPQHF TGTGCCAGCACAGGGATGAGCAATCAGCCCCAGCATTTT
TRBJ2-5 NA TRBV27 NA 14 CASSLSGSLETQYF TGTGCCAGCAGTTTATCGGGGAGTTTGGAGACCCAGTACTTC
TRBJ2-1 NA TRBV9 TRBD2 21 CASSVPSGLAEGPSSYNEQFF TGTGCCAGCAGCGTACCCAGTGGACTAGCGGAAGGACCGAGCTCCTACAATGAGCAGTTCTTC
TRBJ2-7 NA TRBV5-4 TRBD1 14 CASSWGTGAYEQYF TGTGCCAGCAGCTGGGGGACAGGGGCCTACGAGCAGTACTTC
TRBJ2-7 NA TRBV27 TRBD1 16 CASIPPTGTGGGEQYF TGTGCCAGCATCCCTCCGACCGGGACAGGGGGCGGGGAGCAGTACTTC
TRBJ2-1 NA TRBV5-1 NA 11 CASSFGREQFF TGCGCCAGCAGCTTCGGCAGGGAGCAGTTCTTC
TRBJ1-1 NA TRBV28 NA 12 CASQGISTEAFF TGTGCCAGCCAGGGCATTTCCACTGAAGCTTTCTTT
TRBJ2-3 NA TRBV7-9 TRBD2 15 CASSGTSGSTDTQYF TGTGCCAGCAGCGGCACTAGCGGGAGCACAGATACGCAGTATTTT
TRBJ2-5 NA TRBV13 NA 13 CASSPPTESTQYF TGTGCCAGCAGCCCCCCCACCGAGTCGACCCAGTACTTC
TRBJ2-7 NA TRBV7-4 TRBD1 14 CARIGGDRIYEQYF TGTGCCAGGATAGGCGGGGACAGGATCTACGAGCAGTACTTC
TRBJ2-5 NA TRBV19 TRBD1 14 CASRWTGTEETQYF TGTGCCAGTAGATGGACCGGGACAGAAGAGACCCAGTACTTC
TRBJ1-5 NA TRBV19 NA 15 CASSITGTLNQPQHF TGTGCCAGTAGTATAACCGGGACACTCAATCAGCCCCAGCATTTT
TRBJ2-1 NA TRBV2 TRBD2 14 CASSVWEGGNEQFF TGTGCCAGCAGTGTGTGGGAGGGCGGAAATGAGCAGTTCTTC
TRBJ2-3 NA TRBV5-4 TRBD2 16 CASKEGLAGETDTQYF TGTGCCAGCAAGGAGGGTCTAGCGGGAGAAACAGATACGCAGTATTTT
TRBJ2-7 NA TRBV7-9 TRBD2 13 CASISGTSGSAYF TGTGCCAGCATCTCGGGGACTAGCGGGAGTGCGTACTTC
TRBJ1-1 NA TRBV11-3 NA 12 CASSFTNTEAFF TGTGCCAGCAGCTTTACAAACACTGAAGCTTTCTTT
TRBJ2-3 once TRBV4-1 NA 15 CASSPRGGNYDTQYF TGCGCCAGCAGCCCAAGGGGCGGGAATTATGATACGCAGTATTTT
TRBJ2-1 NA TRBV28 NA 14 CASSLSSSYNEQFF TGTGCCAGCAGTTTAAGTAGCTCCTACAATGAGCAGTTCTTC
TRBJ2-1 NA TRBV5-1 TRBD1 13 CASSWDSYNEQFF TGCGCCAGCAGCTGGGACAGTTACAATGAGCAGTTCTTC
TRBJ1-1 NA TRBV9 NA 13 CASSVGGGREAFF TGTGCCAGCAGCGTAGGCGGAGGTCGTGAAGCTTTCTTT
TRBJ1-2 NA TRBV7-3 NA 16 CASSFPRYRAAYGYTF TGTGCCAGCAGCTTCCCCCGCTACAGGGCCGCGTATGGCTACACCTTC
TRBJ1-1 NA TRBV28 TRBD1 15 CASSEVGGTNTEAFF TGTGCCAGCAGTGAGGTAGGGGGCACGAACACTGAAGCTTTCTTT
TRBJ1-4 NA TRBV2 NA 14 CASSVSPTNEKLFF TGTGCCAGCAGTGTGAGCCCAACTAATGAAAAACTGTTTTTT
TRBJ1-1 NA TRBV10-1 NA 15 CASSGKGQPYTEAFF TGCGCCAGCAGTGGGAAAGGACAGCCGTACACTGAAGCTTTCTTT
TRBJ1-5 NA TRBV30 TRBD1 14 CAWSAGTGVQPQHF TGTGCCTGGAGTGCAGGGACAGGGGTTCAGCCCCAGCATTTT